This entry describes one T cell receptor (beta chain). The antigen it binds to is not known. No much larger clonotype is one base removed from it; base qualities were not supplied. These data come from a study of blood T cells in healthy people across ages (dated by TCRdb to the mid-2010s). Study-wide context: In model experiments, template switching captured about one uniquely barcoded TCR beta cDNA molecule for every two T cells. The study analyzed two additional independent replicas of 1 million unique cDNA reads from the same blood draw for two donors, one aged 18 to 30 and one aged 80 or older. Donors were grouped into four age groups: young (average about 15 years), middle-aged (roughly 37), aged (62) and long-lived (about 82). To track age-related changes in TCR beta repertoire diversity, the study relied on deep sequencing normalized with unique cDNA molecular identifiers. Donors of different ages were randomly distributed across sequencing lanes to avoid experimental bias.

Libraries were constructed by 5' RACE. The sequencing machine was an Illumina HiSeq 2500. A second PCR of about 7 to 12 cycles was run with a J-beta primer mix and a sample-barcoded 5' primer. A unique molecular identifier was introduced onto each TCR beta cDNA molecule by a template-switch 5' adaptor carrying 12 random nucleotides. At least 2.5 million CDR3-containing paired-end reads were obtained from each sample. All of the RNA was converted into first-strand cDNA using the Mint cDNA synthesis kit, with a TRBC-specific oligonucleotide serving as the primer. All cDNA was treated with uracil-DNA glycosylase and then went through a first 18-cycle PCR with the universal primers M1SS and BC2_uni_R. In the authors' own workflow: Each sample was normalized by randomly selecting 1 million high-quality reads, each carrying a distinct molecular identifier. Instead of being binned into consensus sequences, reads that shared molecular identifiers were thrown out. MiTCR, with a Q25 quality threshold and the strictest error-elimination algorithm, was used for CDR3 identification, clonotype clustering and error correction. A nonparametric unseen species model using Euler transformation provided a lower-bound estimate of total TCR beta diversity. Using fastp at Q25 and MiXCR, TCRdb reprocessed the public reads and kept productive beta chains. Identical CDR3 protein sequences are pooled into one entry, listed with their most common genes and DNA. In this record, the V and J calls reflect TCRdb's handling and not the investigators' own analysis. The sample yields more than 1,400,000 distinct CDR3 sequences; 42% were counted once. The ten most abundant clones make up 7% to 9% of the sample.

The CDR3 numbers 15 residues from cysteine through phenylalanine. Only the CDR3 part of the read is kept: 45 bases, read in frame from the first base. Trimming removed 4 bases from V and 5 bases from J; the gene matches leave 7 bases unexplained. In the germline V gene, CDR1 corresponds to MNHNS and CDR2 to SASEGT. General findings and caveats noted by the study authors: Compared with the aged group, the long-lived group had more naive CD4+ T cells, fewer expanded clones and increased TCR diversity, suggesting age selection. Total diversity estimates from one million sequenced T cells were considered lower bounds and underestimates. The CMV infection status of donors was not known, potentially confounding age-related changes in expanded clonotypes. As age increased, observed TCR beta diversity per million T cells dropped in a roughly linear way, and a significant reduction was already evident by age about 40. The percentage of naive T cells measured by flow cytometry correlated strongly with observed TCR beta diversity. Conclusive comparison of naive and antigen-experienced compartments was prevented by the profiling of bulk unsorted PBMCs.

The donors were some 36 Caucasian individuals from Russia, aged roughly 6 to 95 years, who were systemically healthy. Ten milliliters of peripheral blood were drawn from each donor into EDTA-treated Vacutainer tubes. Ficoll-Paque density-gradient centrifugation was used to isolate PBMCs, with at least 6.5 million per sample. Trizol reagent was used to extract total RNA from PBMCs, with at least 5 micrograms per sample. The percentages of naive CD45RAhigh/CD27high T cells were determined by flow cytometry on a PBMC aliquot from every donor. Sequencing was carried out using blood. The chain is encoded by TRBV6-1 joined to TRBJ2-7, with 11 bases in between that match TRBD2. The receptor's source is a woman aged 18-29 years in good health. The DNA sequence is given as TGTGCCAGCAGTGTTCTAGCGGGAGGTCACGACGAGCAGTACTTC. This translates into CASSVLAGGHDEQYF.